Listed below are T cell receptor beta chains from one sample, sequenced in a study of human T cells and chemical hapten exposure. TCRdb passed the RACE reads through MiXCR, listing each CDR3 protein once. Here the sample spans 120,000 or so distinct CDR3 sequences, about an eighth being singletons. This sample comprised whole blood, obtained in connection with sensitization to the hapten diphenylcyclopropenone (DPC). Every receptor here comes from a man aged 18 to 29 with alopecia areata. Some clones in this sample may be carry-over from other donors' samples. The CDR3 runs from the conserved cysteine through the conserved F or W. Each record gives: V gene, J gene, clone size, D gene, CDR3 protein, CDR3 DNA. A D gene is named only where the DNA matches it firmly. A clone size is listed for some rows: how often the clone was seen (once, few, many), or a class if it is expanded.

v_gene: TRBV7-2; j_gene: TRBJ1-4; abundance: -; d_gene: -; CDR3aa: CASSTLQGIWGTNEKLFF; CDR3nt: TGTGCCAGCAGTACCCTACAGGGAATTTGGGGAACTAATGAAAAACTGTTTTTT
v_gene: TRBV7-6; j_gene: TRBJ2-2; abundance: many; d_gene: -; CDR3aa: CASSPRTGDGELFF; CDR3nt: TGTGCCAGCAGCCCACGGACCGGAGACGGGGAGCTGTTTTTT
v_gene: TRBV7-6; j_gene: TRBJ1-6; abundance: -; d_gene: -; CDR3aa: CASSLATTDSYNSPLHF; CDR3nt: TGTGCCAGCAGCTTAGCCACGACCGACTCCTATAATTCACCCCTCCACTTT
v_gene: TRBV12-3/TRBV12-4; j_gene: TRBJ1-1; abundance: many; d_gene: -; CDR3aa: CASSLGGVTEAFF; CDR3nt: TGTGCCAGCAGTTTAGGGGGCGTCACTGAAGCTTTCTTT
v_gene: TRBV7-7; j_gene: TRBJ2-1; abundance: -; d_gene: -; CDR3aa: CASSISTESSYNEQFF; CDR3nt: TGTGCCAGCAGCATTTCGACAGAGAGCTCCTACAATGAGCAGTTCTTC
v_gene: TRBV7-2; j_gene: TRBJ1-1; abundance: -; d_gene: -; CDR3aa: CASSQPGSGPEAFF; CDR3nt: TGTGCCAGCAGCCAACCGGGTTCTGGCCCTGAAGCTTTCTTT
v_gene: TRBV12-3/TRBV12-4; j_gene: TRBJ1-2; abundance: -; d_gene: -; CDR3aa: CASSSGSKYTF; CDR3nt: TGTGCCAGCAGTTCTGGGTCCAAGTACACCTTC
v_gene: TRBV6-5; j_gene: TRBJ1-1; abundance: many; d_gene: -; CDR3aa: CASSYSELNTEAFF; CDR3nt: TGTGCCAGCAGTTATTCCGAATTGAACACTGAAGCTTTCTTT
v_gene: TRBV28; j_gene: TRBJ2-7; abundance: -; d_gene: TRBD2; CDR3aa: CASSNSGGAYEQYF; CDR3nt: TGTGCCAGCAGTAATAGCGGGGGGGCCTACGAGCAGTACTTC
v_gene: TRBV7-2; j_gene: TRBJ2-1; abundance: many; d_gene: -; CDR3aa: CASSLGLGGAEQFF; CDR3nt: TGTGCCAGCAGCTTAGGTTTGGGTGGGGCTGAGCAGTTCTTC
v_gene: TRBV6-1; j_gene: TRBJ1-6; abundance: -; d_gene: TRBD1; CDR3aa: CASTTGQPNFSPLHF; CDR3nt: TGTGCCAGCACTACGGGACAGCCTAATTTTTCACCCCTCCACTTT
v_gene: TRBV11-3; j_gene: TRBJ2-7; abundance: -; d_gene: -; CDR3aa: CASSRDFGEQYF; CDR3nt: TGTGCCAGCAGCCGGGACTTTGGCGAGCAGTACTTC
v_gene: TRBV12-3/TRBV12-4; j_gene: TRBJ2-1; abundance: -; d_gene: TRBD1; CDR3aa: CASSPPDRGSYNEQFF; CDR3nt: TGTGCCAGCAGTCCTCCAGACAGGGGCTCCTACAATGAGCAGTTCTTC
v_gene: TRBV5-1; j_gene: TRBJ2-3; abundance: few; d_gene: -; CDR3aa: CASSWWGNQGRTDTQYF; CDR3nt: TGCGCCAGCAGCTGGTGGGGGAATCAGGGCCGCACAGATACGCAGTATTTT
v_gene: TRBV18; j_gene: TRBJ1-1; abundance: -; d_gene: TRBD1; CDR3aa: CASSPTGTVNFEAFF; CDR3nt: TGTGCCAGCTCACCAACCGGGACAGTTAACTTTGAAGCTTTCTTT
v_gene: TRBV18; j_gene: TRBJ1-6; abundance: many; d_gene: -; CDR3aa: CASSQGSSYNSPLHF; CDR3nt: TGTGCCAGCTCACAGGGGAGCTCCTATAATTCACCCCTCCACTTT